This TCR beta chain was observed in a study of regulatory T cells in long-lasting Graves disease. The authors built TCR beta libraries using iRepertoire HTBI primers and Arm-PCR of CDR3 regions. MiXCR was run by TCRdb on the multiplex PCR reads, yielding one entry per CDR3 protein. Here the sample spans roughly 610,000 distinct CDR3 sequences, roughly 16% being singletons. This clonotype showed up many times. Described time point: newly diagnosed GD, antithyroid drugs for less than 3 months. Scientists built the TCR library using RNA that was extracted from PBMCs. Looked up from germline, CDR1 is KGHDR and CDR2 is SFDVKD. The germline V and J ends were trimmed by 4 bases and 3 bases, with 13 bases remaining between them. The CDR3 is 15 amino acids. These sequences were also reported in another study, on T cells in Graves' hyperthyroidism and ophthalmopathy.

The source was peripheral blood mononuclear cells (PBMCs), collected at new diagnosis, from a patient treated with antithyroid drugs. The sequence was obtained from a man aged 18 to 35 with Graves disease. The chain combines TRBV24-1 with TRBJ2-3; weak D call: TRBD1 (5 bases). Written as DNA, the CDR3 is TGTGCCACCAGTGAATACTCAGGGAAGACAGATACGCAGTATTTT. Amino acid sequence: CATSEYSGKTDTQYF.